The T cell receptor (beta chain) described here comes from a study of cytomegalovirus exposure and HLA in healthy donors. V dropped 1 base and J dropped 4 bases, with 7 bases sitting between them. This CDR3 spans 13 amino acids. Germline assignment: CDR1 SGHRS and CDR2 YFSETQ. Study-wide findings and caveats: In a later analysis, parvovirus B19, influenza, CMV and Epstein-Barr virus appeared linked to several top co-occurrence clusters. Trimming of TCR beta V- and J-genes showed a link, identified in a later analysis, to a missense DCLRE1C variant.

In the case of this clone: Its target is unknown.

The PCR employed 60 Vbeta primers together with 13 Jbeta primers. This table comes from immunoSEQ multiplex PCR, and its TCRdb copy is limited to in-frame clones, with some not included. Of fewer than 85,000 clones listed, 60% to 85% are singletons. The chain is built from TRBV5-1 and TRBJ2-3; TRBD2 is a possible D gene (5 bases). The sequencing input was PBMCs. This sequence originates from a male donor in good health and CMV-seropositive. The CDR3 here is CASSLIGADTQYF. As DNA, the CDR3 is TGCGCCAGCAGCTTGATCGGGGCAGATACGCAGTATTTT.